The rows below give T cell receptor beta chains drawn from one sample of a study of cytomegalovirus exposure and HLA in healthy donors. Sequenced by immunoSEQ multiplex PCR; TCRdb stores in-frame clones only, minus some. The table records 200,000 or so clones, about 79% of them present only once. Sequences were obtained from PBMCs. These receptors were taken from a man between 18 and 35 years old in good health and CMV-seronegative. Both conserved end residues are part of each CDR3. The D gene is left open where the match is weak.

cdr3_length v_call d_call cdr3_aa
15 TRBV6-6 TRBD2 CASSVPGGRYNEQFF
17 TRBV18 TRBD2 CASSPRPSGGAKETQYF
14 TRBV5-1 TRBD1 CASSSATGGTEAFF
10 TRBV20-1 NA CSALNEKLFF
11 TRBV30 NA CAWGAVGLQAF
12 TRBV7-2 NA CASRLQGETQYF
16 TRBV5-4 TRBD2 CASSYTGLVRGDTQYF
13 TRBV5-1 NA CASSPQNTGELFF
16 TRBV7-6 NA CASSPSVGGSVNEQYF
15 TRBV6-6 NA CASSSELGSGNTIYF
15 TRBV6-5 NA CASSYSQGTNYGYTF
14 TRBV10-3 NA CAISESSDNYEQYF
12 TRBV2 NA CASLRRQVEAFF
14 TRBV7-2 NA CASSLRGSTDTQYF
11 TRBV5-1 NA CASSADTEAFF
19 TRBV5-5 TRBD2 CASSLTGTSGRGSQETQYF
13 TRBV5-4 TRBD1 CASSWTGEWKQYF
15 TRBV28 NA CASRPGDGSNQPQHF
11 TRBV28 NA CAIRGDYGYTF
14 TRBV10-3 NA CAIGRELTYNEQFF
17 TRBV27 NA CASSSLQGPPYNSPLHF
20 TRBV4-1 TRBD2 CASSQDPSGTSGDIQETQYF
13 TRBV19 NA CASSHDSFYGYTF
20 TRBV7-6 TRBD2 CASSRTAGTGTSGRAHEQYF
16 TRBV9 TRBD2 CASSVTSGVYQETQYF
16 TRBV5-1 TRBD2 CASSPGTTLNTGELFF
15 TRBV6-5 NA CASSYSAGLNTEAFF
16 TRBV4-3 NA CASSQDAGARGNTIYF
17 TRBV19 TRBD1 CASTPSGGASGANVLTF
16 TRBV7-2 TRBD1 CASSSLTGGKDYGYTF
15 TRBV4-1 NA CASSPSEREIHEQFF
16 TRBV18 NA CASSPINAGATGEQYF
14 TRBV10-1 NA CAEGRGRMNTEAFF
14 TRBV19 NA CASSIGEGNQPQHF
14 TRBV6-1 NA CASAVLSGANVLTF
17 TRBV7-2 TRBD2 CASSPIAGWGQSDTQYF
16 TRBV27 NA CASSSLSGTKLYEQYF
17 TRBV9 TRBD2 CASSVGLAGGNTGELFF
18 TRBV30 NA CAWSPARGEYYSNQPQHF
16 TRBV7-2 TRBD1 CASSSPPTGMNTEAFF
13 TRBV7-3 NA CASSLTVNTEAFF
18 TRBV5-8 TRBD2 CASSLGLTSLRSYNEQFF
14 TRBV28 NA CASSSGQPPYEQYF
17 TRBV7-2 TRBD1 CASSLLGSGGNTGELFF
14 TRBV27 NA CASSRTHRTDTQYF
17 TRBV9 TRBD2 CASSVVPPSGDSYEQYF
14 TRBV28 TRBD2 CASSGLAGQETQYF
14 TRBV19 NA CASSWGRGNTEAFF
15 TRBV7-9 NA CASSSPDRLGYEQYF
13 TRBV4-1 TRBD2 CASSRDYYNEQFF
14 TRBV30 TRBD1 CAWRGEDRDEKLFF
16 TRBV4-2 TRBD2 CASSRLAGANYNEQFF
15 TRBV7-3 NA CASSTWGGAGYEQYF
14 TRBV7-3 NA CASSTDRLFGEQYF
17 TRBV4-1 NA CASSQDPLTGNTGELFF
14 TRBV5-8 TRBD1 CASSPGTDNEKLFF